This T cell receptor beta chain was documented in a study of T cell clonotyping in hematopoietic cell transplantation. Whole-study findings and limits: Cells were unsorted, so CD4 and CD8 contributions were not separated. Recipient TCR diversity dropped after transplant; expanded clonotypes rose from day 30 to 180.

V was cut by 6 bases and J by 0 bases, with 9 bases left in between. Germline V CDR1 and CDR2: SNHLY, FYNNEI. The CDR3 has 13 residues. Worth noting for this clone: Antigen specificity is unknown.

Profiling relied on immunoSEQ multiplex PCR, and the TCRdb table lists in-frame clones only, not all of them. The table records about 36,000 clones, 75% to 90% of them present only once. The V gene is TRBV2, the J gene TRBJ2-7; no clear D. The specimen sequenced was peripheral blood mononuclear cells. This TCR derives from a woman between 40 and 55 years old in good health. Some clones in this sample may be carry-over from other donors' samples. CDR3 nucleotide sequence: TGTGCCAGCAGCCGTGAGAGCTCCTACGAGCAGTACTTC. It translates to CASSRESSYEQYF.